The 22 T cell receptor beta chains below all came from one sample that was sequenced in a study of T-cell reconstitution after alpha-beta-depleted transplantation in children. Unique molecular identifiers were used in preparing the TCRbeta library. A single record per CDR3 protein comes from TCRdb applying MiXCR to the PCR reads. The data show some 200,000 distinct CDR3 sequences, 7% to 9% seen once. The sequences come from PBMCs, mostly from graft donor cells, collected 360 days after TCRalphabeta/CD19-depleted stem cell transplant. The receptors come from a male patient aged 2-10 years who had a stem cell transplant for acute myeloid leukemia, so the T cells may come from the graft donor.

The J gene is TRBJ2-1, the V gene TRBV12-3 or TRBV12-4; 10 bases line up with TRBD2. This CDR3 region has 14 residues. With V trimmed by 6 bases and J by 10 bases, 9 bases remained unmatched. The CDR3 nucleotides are TGTGCCAGCAGCGGGACTAGCGTCCTAGGGGAGCAGTTCTTC. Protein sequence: CASSGTSVLGEQFF.

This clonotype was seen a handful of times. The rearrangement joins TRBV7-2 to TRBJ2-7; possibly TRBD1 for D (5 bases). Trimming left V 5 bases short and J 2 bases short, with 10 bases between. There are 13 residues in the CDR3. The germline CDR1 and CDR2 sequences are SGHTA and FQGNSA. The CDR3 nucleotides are TGTGCCAGCAGCCAGACAGCAACCTACGAGCAGTACGTC. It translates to CASSQTATYEQYV.

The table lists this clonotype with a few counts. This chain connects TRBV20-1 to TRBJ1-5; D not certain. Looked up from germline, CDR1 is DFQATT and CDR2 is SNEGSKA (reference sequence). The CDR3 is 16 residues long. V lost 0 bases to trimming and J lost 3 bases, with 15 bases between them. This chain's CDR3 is CSARDDGVVYNQPQHF. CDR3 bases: TGCAGTGCTAGAGATGATGGGGTGGTTTACAATCAGCCCCAGCATTTT.

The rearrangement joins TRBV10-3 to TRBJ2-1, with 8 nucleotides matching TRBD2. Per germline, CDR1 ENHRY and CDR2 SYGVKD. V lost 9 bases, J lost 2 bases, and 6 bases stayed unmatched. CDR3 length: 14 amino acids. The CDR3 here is CAIGREATYNEQFF. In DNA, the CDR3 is TGTGCCATAGGGCGGGAGGCAACCTACAATGAGCAGTTCTTC.

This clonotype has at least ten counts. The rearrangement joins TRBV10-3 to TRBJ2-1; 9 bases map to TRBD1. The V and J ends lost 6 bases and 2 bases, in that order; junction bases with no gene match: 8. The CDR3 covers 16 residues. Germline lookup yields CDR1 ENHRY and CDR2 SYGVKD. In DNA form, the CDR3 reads TGTGCCATCAGGGGCCATGGACAGGGGCCCTACAATGAGCAGTTCTTC. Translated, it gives CAIRGHGQGPYNEQFF.

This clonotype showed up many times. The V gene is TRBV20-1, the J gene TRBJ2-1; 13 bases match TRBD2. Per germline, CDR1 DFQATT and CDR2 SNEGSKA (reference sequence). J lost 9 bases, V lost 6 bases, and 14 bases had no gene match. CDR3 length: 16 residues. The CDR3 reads CSAPRTSGGVNREQFF. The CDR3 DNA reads TGCAGTGCCCCCCGGACTAGCGGGGGTGTTAACCGTGAGCAGTTCTTC.

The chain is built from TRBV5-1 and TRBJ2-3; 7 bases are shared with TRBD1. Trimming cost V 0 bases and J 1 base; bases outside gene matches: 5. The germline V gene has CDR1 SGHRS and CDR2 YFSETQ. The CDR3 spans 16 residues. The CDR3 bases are TGCGCCAGCAGCTTGGCGACAGGGCTCCGCACAGATACGCAGTATTTT. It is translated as CASSLATGLRTDTQYF.

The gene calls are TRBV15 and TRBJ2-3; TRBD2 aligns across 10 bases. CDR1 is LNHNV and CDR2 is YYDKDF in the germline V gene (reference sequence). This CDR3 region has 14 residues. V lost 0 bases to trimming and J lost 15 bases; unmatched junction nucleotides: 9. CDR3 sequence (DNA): TGTGCCACCAGCAGAGATCTCAGCGGGGGGGCCGCTTATTTT. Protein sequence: CATSRDLSGGAAYF.

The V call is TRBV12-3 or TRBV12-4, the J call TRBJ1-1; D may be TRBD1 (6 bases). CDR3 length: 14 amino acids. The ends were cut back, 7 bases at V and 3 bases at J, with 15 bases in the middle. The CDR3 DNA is TGTGCCAGCAAACCACAGGGCCTATACACTGAAGCTTTCTTT. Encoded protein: CASKPQGLYTEAFF.

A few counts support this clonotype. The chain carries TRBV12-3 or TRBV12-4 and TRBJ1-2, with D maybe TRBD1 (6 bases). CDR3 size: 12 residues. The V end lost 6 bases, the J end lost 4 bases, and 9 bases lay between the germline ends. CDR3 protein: CASSDRFYGYTF. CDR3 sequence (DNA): TGTGCCAGCAGCGACAGGTTCTATGGCTACACCTTC.

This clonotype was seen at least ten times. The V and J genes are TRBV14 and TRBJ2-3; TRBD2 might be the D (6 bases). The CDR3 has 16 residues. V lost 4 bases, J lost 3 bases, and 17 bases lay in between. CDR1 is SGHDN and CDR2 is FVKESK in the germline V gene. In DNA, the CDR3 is TGTGCCAGCAGCCGCGGCGTTAGCGGACTAACAGATACGCAGTATTTT. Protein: CASSRGVSGLTDTQYF. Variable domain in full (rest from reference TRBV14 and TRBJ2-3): EAGVTQFPSHSVIEKGQTVTLRCDPISGHDNLYWYRRVMGKEIKFLLHFVKESKQDESGMPNNRFLAERTGGTYSTLKVQPAELEDSGVYFCASSRGVSGLTDTQYFGPGTRLTVL.

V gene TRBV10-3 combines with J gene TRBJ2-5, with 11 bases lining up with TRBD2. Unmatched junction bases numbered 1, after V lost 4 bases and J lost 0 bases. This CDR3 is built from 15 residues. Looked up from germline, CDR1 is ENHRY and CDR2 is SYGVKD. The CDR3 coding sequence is TGTGCCATCAGTGGGGGACTAGCGGACCAAGAGACCCAGTACTTC. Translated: CAISGGLADQETQYF.

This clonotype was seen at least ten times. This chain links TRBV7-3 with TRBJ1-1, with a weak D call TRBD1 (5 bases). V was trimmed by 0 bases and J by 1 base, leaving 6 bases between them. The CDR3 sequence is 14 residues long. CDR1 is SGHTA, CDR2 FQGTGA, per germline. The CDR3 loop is CASSLTGTNTEAFF. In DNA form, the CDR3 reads TGTGCCAGCAGCTTAACCGGGACGAACACTGAAGCTTTCTTT.

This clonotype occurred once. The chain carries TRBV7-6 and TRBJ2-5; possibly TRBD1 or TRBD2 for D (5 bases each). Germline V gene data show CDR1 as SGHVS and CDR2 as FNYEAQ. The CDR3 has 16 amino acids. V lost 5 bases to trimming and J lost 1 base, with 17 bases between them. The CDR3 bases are TGTGCCAGCAGCCCCCTACCGGGACCCCCCCAAGAGACCCAGTACTTC. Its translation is CASSPLPGPPQETQYF.

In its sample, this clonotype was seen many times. The CDR3 nucleotides read TGTGCCAGCAGCTTTAGAATCCCGAAACCCACAGATACGCAGTATTTT. It specifies CASSFRIPKPTDTQYF. V and J are TRBV7-2 and TRBJ2-3, with D uncertain. Germline V gene sequence: CDR1 SGHTA, CDR2 FQGNSA. This CDR3 region has 16 residues. V was clipped by 3 bases and J by 2 bases, with 15 bases between them.

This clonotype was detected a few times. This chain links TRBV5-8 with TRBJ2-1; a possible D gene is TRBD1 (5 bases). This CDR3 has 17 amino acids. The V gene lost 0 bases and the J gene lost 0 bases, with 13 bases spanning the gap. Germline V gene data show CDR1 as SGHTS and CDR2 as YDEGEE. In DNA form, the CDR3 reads TGTGCCAGCAGCTTGGTTGTAGGGGCGAACTCCTACAATGAGCAGTTCTTC. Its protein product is CASSLVVGANSYNEQFF.

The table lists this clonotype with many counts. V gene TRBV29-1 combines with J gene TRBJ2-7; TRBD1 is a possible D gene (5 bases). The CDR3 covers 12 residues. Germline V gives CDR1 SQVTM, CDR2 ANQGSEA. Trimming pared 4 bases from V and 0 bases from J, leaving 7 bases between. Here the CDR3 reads CSVVQDSYEQYF. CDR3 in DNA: TGCAGCGTTGTACAGGACTCCTACGAGCAGTACTTC.

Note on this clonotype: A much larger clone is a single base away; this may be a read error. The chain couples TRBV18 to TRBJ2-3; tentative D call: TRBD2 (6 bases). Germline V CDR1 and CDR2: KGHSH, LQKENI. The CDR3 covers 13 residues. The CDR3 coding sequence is TGTGCCAACTCAGCGCGGGAAACAGATACGCAGTATTTT. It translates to CANSARETDTQYF.

The CDR3 region is CASSLRDRDHEQYF. The DNA for the CDR3 is TGTGCCAGCTCCCTCCGGGACAGGGACCACGAGCAGTACTTC. The chain recombines TRBV18 with TRBJ2-7, with 9 bases lining up with TRBD1. The V segment lost 6 bases and the J segment 5 bases; nucleotides outside the gene matches: 8. The CDR3 sequence is 14 residues long. Germline V CDR1 and CDR2: KGHSH, LQKENI.

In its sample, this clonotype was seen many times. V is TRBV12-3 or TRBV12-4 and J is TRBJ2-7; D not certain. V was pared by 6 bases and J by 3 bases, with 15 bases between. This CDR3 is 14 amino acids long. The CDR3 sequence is CASSLSQRGYEQYF. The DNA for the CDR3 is TGTGCCAGCAGCTTATCCCAAAGAGGCTACGAGCAGTACTTC.

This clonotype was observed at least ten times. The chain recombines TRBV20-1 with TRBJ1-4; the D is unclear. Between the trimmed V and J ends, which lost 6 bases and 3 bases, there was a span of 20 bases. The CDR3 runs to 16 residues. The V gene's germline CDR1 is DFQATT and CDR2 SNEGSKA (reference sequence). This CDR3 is CSAIKVGQEPNEKLFF. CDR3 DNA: TGCAGTGCGATTAAAGTAGGGCAGGAGCCTAATGAAAAACTGTTTTTT.

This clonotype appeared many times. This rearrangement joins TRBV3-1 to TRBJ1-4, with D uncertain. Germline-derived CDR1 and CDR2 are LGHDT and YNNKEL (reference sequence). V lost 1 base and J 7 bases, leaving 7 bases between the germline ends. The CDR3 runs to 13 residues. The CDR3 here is CASSQVRREKLFF. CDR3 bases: TGTGCCAGCAGCCAAGTTAGGCGTGAAAAACTGTTTTTT.